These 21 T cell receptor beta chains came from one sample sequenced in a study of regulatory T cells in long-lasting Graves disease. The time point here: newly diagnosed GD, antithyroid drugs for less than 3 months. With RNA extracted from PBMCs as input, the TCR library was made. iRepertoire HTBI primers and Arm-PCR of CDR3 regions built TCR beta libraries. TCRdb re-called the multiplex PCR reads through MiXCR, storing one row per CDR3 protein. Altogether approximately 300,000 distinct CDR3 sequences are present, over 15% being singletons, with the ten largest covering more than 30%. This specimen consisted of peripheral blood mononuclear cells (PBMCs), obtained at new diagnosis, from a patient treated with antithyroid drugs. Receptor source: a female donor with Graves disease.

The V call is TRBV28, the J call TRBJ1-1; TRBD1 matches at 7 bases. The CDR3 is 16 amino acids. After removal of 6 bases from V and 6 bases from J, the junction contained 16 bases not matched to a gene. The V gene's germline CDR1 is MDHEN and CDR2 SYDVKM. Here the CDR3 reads CASRGGTAGQSPEAFF. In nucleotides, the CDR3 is TGTGCCAGCAGGGGCGGGACAGCCGGGCAGAGCCCTGAAGCTTTCTTT.

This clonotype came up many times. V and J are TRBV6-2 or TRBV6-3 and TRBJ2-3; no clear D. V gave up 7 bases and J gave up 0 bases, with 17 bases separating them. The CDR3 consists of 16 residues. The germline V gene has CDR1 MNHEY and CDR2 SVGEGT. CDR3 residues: CASTYRSPASTDTQYF. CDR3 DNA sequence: TGTGCCAGCACGTATCGGTCACCCGCTAGCACAGATACGCAGTATTTT.

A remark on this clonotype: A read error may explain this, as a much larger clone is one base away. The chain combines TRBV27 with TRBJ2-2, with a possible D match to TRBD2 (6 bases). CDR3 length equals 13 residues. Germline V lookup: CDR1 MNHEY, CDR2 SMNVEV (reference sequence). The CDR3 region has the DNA TGTGCCAGCAGTTACGGGGGTTCCGGGGAGCCGTTTTTT. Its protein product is CASSYGGSGEPFF.

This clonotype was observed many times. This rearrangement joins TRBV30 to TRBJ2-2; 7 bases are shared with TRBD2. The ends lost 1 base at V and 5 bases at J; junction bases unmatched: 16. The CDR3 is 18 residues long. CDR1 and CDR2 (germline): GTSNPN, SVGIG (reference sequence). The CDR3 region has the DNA TGTGCCTGGAGTGCCGAAGATCTAGCGGACTACTTTACCGGGGAGCTGTTTTTT. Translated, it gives CAWSAEDLADYFTGELFF.

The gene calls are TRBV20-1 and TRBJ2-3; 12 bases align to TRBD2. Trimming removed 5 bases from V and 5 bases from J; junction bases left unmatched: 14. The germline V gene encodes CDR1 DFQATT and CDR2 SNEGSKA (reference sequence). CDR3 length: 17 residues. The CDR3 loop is CSAFTSGRPNRKDTQYF. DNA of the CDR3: TGCAGTGCTTTTACTAGCGGGAGGCCCAATAGGAAAGATACGCAGTATTTT.

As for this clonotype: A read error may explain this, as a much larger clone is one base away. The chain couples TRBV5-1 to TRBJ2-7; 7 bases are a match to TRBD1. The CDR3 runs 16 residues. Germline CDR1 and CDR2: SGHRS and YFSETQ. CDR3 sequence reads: CASSQKQGSSSYEHYF. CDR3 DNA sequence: TGCGCCAGCAGCCAAAAACAGGGGTCATCATCCTACGAGCATTACTTC.

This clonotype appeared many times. CDR3 nucleotides: TGTGCCAGCAGCTTAGGCGTTCAGAGCACAGATACGCAGTATTTT. Protein product: CASSLGVQSTDTQYF. The chain is built from TRBV7-9 and TRBJ2-3, with unresolved D. V shed 1 base and J shed 0 bases, with 8 bases lying between them. This CDR3 region has 15 residues. Per germline, CDR1 SEHNR and CDR2 FQNEAQ (reference sequence).

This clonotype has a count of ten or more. The CDR3: CASSPDRGNYGYTF. CDR3 DNA sequence: TGTGCCAGCAGTCCAGACAGGGGGAACTATGGCTACACCTTC. The genes are TRBV28 and TRBJ1-2, with TRBD1 matching 9 bases. The germline gives CDR1 MDHEN, CDR2 SYDVKM. There are 14 residues in the CDR3. The V segment lost 5 bases and the J segment 2 bases; nucleotides outside the gene matches: 3.

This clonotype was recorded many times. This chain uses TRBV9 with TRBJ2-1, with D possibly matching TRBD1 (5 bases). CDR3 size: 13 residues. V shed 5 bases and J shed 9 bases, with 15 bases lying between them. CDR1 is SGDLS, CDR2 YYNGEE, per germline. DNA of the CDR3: TGTGCCAGCAGTGGCTGGGGCGGAATTGAGCAGTTCTTC. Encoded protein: CASSGWGGIEQFF.

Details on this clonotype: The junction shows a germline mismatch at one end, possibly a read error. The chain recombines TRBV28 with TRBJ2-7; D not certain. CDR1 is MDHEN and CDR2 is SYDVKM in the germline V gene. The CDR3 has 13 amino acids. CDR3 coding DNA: TGTGCCAGCAGTCCGACGGTCTCCTACAAGCAGTACTTC. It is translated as CASSPTVSYKQYF.

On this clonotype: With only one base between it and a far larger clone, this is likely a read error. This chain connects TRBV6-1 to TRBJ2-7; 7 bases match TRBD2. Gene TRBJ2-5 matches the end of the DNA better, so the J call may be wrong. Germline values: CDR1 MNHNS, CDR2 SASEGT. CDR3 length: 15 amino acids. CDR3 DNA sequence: TGTGCCAGCAGTGAAGGGGCGGGAGCGGTGGGGACCCAGTACTTC. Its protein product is CASSEGAGAVGTQYF.

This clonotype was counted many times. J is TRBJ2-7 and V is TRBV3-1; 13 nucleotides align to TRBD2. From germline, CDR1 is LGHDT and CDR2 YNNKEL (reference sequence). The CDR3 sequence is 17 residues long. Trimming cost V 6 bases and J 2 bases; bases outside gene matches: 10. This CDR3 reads CASSRGTSGIGAYEQYF. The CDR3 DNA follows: TGTGCCAGCAGTCGAGGGACTAGCGGGATTGGAGCCTACGAGCAGTACTTC.

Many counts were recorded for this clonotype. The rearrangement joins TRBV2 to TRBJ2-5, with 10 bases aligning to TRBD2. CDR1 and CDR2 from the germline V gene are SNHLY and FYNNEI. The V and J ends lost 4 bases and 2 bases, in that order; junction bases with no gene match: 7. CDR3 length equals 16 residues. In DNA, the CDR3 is TGTGCCAGCAGTGCCGCTAGCGGGAGTTCGCAAGAGACCCAGTACTTC. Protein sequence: CASSAASGSSQETQYF.

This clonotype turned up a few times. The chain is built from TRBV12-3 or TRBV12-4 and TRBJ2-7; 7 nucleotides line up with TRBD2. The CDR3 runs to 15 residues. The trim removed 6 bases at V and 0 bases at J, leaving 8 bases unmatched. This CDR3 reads CASSPRGESSYEQYF. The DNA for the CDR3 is TGTGCCAGCAGCCCTCGGGGGGAGAGCTCCTACGAGCAGTACTTC.

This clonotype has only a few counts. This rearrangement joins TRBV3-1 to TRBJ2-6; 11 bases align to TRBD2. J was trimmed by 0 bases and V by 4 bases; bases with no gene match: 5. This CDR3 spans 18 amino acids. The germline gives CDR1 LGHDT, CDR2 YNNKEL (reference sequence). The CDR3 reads CASSPRLAGLSGANVLTF. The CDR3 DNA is TGTGCCAGCAGCCCAAGACTAGCGGGACTCTCTGGGGCCAACGTCCTGACTTTC.

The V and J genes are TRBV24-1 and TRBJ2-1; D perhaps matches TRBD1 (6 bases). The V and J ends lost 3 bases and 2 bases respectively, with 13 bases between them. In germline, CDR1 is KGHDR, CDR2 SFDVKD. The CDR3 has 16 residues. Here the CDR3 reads CATSDIRGPTYNEQFF. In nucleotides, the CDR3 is TGTGCCACCAGTGATATCAGGGGTCCCACCTACAATGAGCAGTTCTTC.

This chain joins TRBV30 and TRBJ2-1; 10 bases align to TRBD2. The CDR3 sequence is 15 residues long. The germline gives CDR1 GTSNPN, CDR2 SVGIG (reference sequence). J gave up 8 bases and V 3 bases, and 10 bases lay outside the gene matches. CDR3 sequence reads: CAWSPLAGARDEQFF. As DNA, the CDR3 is TGTGCCTGGAGCCCTCTAGCGGGAGCTAGGGATGAGCAGTTCTTC. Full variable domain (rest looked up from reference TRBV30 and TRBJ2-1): SQTIHQWPATLVQPVGSPLSLECTVEGTSNPNLYWYRQAAGRGLQLLFYSVGIGQISSEVPQNLSASRPQDRQFILSSKKLLLSDSGFYLCAWSPLAGARDEQFFGPGTRLTVL.

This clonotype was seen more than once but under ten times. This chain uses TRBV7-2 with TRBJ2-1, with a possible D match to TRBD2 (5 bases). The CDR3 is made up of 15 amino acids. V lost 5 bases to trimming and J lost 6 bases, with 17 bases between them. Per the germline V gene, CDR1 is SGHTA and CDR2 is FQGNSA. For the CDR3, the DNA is TGTGCCAGCAGCAACCCCGGGGTCAAGAGCAATGAGCAGTTCTTC. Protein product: CASSNPGVKSNEQFF.

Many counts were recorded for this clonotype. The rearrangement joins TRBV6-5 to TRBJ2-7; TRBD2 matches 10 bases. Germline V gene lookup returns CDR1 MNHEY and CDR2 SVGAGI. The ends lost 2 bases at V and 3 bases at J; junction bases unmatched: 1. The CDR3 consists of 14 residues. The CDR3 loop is CASSYVAGGYEQYF. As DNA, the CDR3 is TGTGCCAGCAGTTACGTAGCGGGAGGCTACGAGCAGTACTTC.

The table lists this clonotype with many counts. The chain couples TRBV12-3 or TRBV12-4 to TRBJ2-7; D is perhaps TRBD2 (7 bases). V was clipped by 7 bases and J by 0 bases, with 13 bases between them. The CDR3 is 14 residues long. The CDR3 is CASKRDTNSYEQYF. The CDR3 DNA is TGTGCCAGCAAGCGGGACACCAACTCCTACGAGCAGTACTTC.

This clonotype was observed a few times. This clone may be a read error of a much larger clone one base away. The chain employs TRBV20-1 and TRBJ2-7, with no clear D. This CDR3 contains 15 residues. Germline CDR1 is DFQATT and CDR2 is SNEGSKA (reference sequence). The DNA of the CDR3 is TGCAGTGCTAGAGATCCGGCAGTCAGCTCCTCCGAGCAGTACTTC. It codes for CSARDPAVSSSEQYF.